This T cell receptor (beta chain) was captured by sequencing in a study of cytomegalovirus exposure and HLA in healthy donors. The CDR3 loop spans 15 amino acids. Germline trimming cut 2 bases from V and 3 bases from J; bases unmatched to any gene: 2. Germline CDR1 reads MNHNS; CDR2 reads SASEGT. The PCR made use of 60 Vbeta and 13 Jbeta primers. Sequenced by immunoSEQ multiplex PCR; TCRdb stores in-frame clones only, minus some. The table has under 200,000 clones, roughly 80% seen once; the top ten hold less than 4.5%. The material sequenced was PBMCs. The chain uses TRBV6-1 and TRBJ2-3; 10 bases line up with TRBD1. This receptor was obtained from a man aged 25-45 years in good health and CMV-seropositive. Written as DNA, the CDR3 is TGTGCCAGCAGTGAACCGGGACAGGGGACAGATACGCAGTATTTT. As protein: CASSEPGQGTDTQYF.